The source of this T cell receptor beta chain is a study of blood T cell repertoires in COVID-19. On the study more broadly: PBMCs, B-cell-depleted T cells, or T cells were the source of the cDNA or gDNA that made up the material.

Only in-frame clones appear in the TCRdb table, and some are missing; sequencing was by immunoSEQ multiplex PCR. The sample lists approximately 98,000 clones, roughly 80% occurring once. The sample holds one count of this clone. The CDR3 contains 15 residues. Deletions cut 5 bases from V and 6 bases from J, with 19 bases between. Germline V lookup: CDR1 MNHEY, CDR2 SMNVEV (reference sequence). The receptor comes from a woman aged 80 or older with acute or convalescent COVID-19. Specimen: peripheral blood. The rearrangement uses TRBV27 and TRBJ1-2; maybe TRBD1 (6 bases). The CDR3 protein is CASSPAGGGADGYTF. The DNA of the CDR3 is TGTGCCAGCAGTCCCGCTGGGGGCGGAGCTGATGGCTACACCTTC.